This T cell receptor beta chain was found in a study of T cell responses to AZD1222 COVID-19 vaccine. Study outcomes and limitations: Spike-specific TCR repertoires showed rising breadth and depth after two AZD1222 doses.

This clone has more than one count but fewer than ten. The antigen is not known. Some clones are missing from TCRdb's copy, which holds only in-frame ones; the method was immunoSEQ multiplex PCR. The data hold roughly 160,000 clones, with around nine tenths observed a single time. Per the germline V gene, CDR1 is MNHNS and CDR2 is SASEGT. The CDR3 extends over 14 amino acids. Trimming shortened V by 2 bases and J by 10 bases, and 12 bases separated the two germline ends. The sequence came from an adult in good health. Here the sequenced sample was peripheral blood, taken on day 0 of AZD1222 vaccination. This chain links TRBV6-1 with TRBJ1-6; tentative D call: TRBD1 (6 bases). The CDR3 DNA sequence: TGTGCCAGCAGTGAACATACAGGGCTGTCACCCCTCCACTTT. Its translation is CASSEHTGLSPLHF.